This TCR beta chain was documented in a study of T cells after yellow fever vaccination. Study outcomes and limitations: Repertoires obtained by FACS sorting could include abundant clonotypes that entered as contaminants from the bulk population.

This clonotype was seen a few times. Its antigen remains unknown. Synthesis of TCR cDNA relied on 5'RACE template switching, which attached a universal primer site and UMIs. Via MiXCR, TCRdb re-called the 5' RACE reads, giving one row per CDR3 protein. Of 500,000 to 650,000 distinct CDR3 sequences in the sample, approximately 13% are singletons; the top ten hold 11% to 15%. CDR3 length equals 11 residues. The V end was cut by 2 bases, the J end by 4 bases, with 3 bases between. The germline V gene encodes CDR1 ENHRY and CDR2 SYGVKD. Source: PBMCs, taken on the day of the yellow fever booster vaccination. The rearrangement links TRBV10-3 to TRBJ2-7; unclear D gene. The clonotype comes from a man aged 30 to 39 who received the YFV17D yellow fever vaccine. CDR3 nucleotides: TGTGCCATCAGTGAGCTATACGAGCAGTACTTC. This codes for CAISELYEQYF.